This TCR beta chain was sequenced for a study of shared clonotypes between healthy human individuals. Study in general: CD8 memory received one plate per donor, CD8 naive two, CD4 memory three and CD4 naive three.

In the authors' methods: Without quality scores, immunoSEQ junctional reads could not be filtered like full-length reads. TCRdb keeps only in-frame clones here, not all; method: immunoSEQ multiplex PCR. For V, J and clone size, that table is used; D and trimming come from the DNA. The sample has a few million clones; roughly 95% are singletons. The V end lost 2 bases, the J end lost 0 bases, and 11 bases lay between the germline ends. Germline V gene lookup returns CDR1 MNHEY and CDR2 SMNVEV (reference sequence). CDR3 length equals 15 residues. This clone was seen a single time. Its specificity is unknown. Selected positively for CCR7 and CD45RO-negative, naive CD8 cells excluded terminally differentiated effector memory CD45RA+ cells. Study results and limitations: Memory subsets had estimated richness that was generally smaller than that of naive subsets. Despite large depth, sorted-subset datasets appeared incompletely sequenced.

This chain connects TRBV27 to TRBJ2-7; D is ambiguous. The clonotype comes from a man between 18 and 29 years old in good health. Some clones in this sample may be carry-over from other donors' samples. Sequences were obtained from naive CD8+ T cells from PBMCs. The CDR3 sequence: CASSLGPESSYEQYF. The CDR3 nucleotides read TGTGCCAGCAGTTTAGGCCCAGAAAGCTCCTACGAGCAGTACTTC.